This T cell receptor (beta chain) was obtained from a study of blood T cells in healthy people across ages. It was with a sample-barcoded 5' primer and a J-beta primer mix that a second PCR of about 6 to 12 cycles was run. A template-switch adaptor containing 12 random nucleotides labeled each cDNA molecule. Each CDR3 protein gets one entry after TCRdb re-called the 5' RACE reads with MiXCR. The table has about 570,000 distinct CDR3 sequences, 27% seen once. Germline values: CDR1 ENHRY, CDR2 SYGVKD. V was cut by 9 bases and J by 8 bases, with 10 bases left in between. This CDR3 comprises 10 residues. At least 7 million PBMCs were isolated per sample. This clonotype has a single count.

The rearrangement uses TRBV10-3 and TRBJ1-2; D might be TRBD1 (5 bases). The sample comprised blood. This clonotype was sampled from a woman aged 70-85 years in good health. CDR3 sequence reads: CAMGREGYTF. The CDR3 nucleotides are TGTGCCATGGGACGGGAGGGCTACACCTTC.